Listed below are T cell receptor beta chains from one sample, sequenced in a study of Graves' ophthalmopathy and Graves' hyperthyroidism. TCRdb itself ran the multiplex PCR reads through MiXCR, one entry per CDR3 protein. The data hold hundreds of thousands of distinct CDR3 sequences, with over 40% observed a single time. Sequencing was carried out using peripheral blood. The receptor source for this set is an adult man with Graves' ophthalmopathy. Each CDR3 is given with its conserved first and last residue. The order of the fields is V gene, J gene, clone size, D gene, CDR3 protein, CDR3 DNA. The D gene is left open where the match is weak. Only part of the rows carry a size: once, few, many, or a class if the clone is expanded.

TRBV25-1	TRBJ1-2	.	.	CASSLARGDYGYTF	TGTGCCAGCAGCTTAGCCCGGGGCGACTATGGCTACACCTTC
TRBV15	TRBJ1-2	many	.	CATSRDTDQYGYTF	TGTGCCACCAGCAGAGATACAGACCAATATGGCTACACCTTC
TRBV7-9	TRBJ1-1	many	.	CASSLVVTEAFF	TGTGCCAGCAGCTTAGTTGTCACTGAAGCTTTCTTT
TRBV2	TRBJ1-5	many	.	CASSFGQNNQPQHF	TGTGCCAGCAGTTTTGGACAGAACAATCAGCCCCAGCATTTT
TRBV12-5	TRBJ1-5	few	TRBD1	CASGLGTGYGQPQHF	TGTGCTAGTGGTTTGGGGACAGGGTATGGACAGCCCCAGCATTTT
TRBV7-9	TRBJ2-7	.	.	CASSQPQGGYEQYF	TGTGCCAGCAGCCAGCCCCAGGGGGGCTACGAGCAGTACTTC
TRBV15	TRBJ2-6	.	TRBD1	CATSRTGGWNTEAF	TGTGCCACCAGCAGGACAGGGGGCTGGAACACTGAAGCTTTC
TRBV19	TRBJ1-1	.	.	CASRQGTYTEAFF	TGTGCCAGTAGACAGGGTACCTACACTGAAGCTTTCTTC
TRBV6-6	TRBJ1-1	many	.	CASNGDSPEAFF	TGTGCCAGCAACGGGGATAGCCCTGAAGCTTTCTTT
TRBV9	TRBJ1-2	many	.	CASSGALDPRNGYTF	TGTGCCAGCAGCGGGGCCTTGGACCCAAGGAATGGCTACACCTTC
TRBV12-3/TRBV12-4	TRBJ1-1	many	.	CASSLKGGGEAFF	TGTGCCAGCAGTTTGAAGGGAGGGGGAGAAGCTTTCTTT
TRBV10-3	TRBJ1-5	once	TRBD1	CAIRQQDRANQPQHF	TGTGCCATCAGACAGCAAGACAGGGCTAATCAGCCCCAGCATTTT
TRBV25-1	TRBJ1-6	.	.	CARATGLSPLHF	TGTGCTAGAGCCACAGGGCTTTCACCCCTCCACTTT
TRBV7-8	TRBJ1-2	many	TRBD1	CASSLAQTGRDYGYTF	TGTGCCAGCAGCTTAGCTCAGACAGGGAGGGACTATGGCTACACCTTC
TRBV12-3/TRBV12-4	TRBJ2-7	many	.	CASSLLGYEQYF	TGTGCCAGCTCACTCTTAGGGTACGAGCAGTACTTC
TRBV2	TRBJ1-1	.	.	CASSEYISREAFF	TGTGCCAGCAGTGAATACATTAGCAGGGAAGCTTTCTTT
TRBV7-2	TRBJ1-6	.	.	CASTMVGGTYSPLHF	TGCGCCAGCACTATGGTGGGAGGGACATATTCACCCCTCCACTTT
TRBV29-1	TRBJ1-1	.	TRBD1	CRPRDRDWNTEAFF	TGCAGGCCCCGCGACAGGGACTGGAACACTGAAGCTTTCTTT
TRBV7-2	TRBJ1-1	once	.	CASSIMGLAGNTEAFF	TGTGCCAGCAGCATCATGGGACTAGCGGGAAACACTGAAGCTTTCTTT
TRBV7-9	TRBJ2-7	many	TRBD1	CASSSGTGNYEQYF	TGTGCCAGCAGCTCCGGGACAGGCAACTACGAGCAGTACTTC
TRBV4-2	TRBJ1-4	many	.	CASSQVADNEKLFF	TGTGCCAGCAGCCAAGTGGCGGATAATGAAAAACTGTTTTTT
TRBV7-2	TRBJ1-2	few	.	CASSQAPVGYGYTF	TGTGCCAGCAGCCAGGCGCCGGTTGGCTATGGCTACACCTTC
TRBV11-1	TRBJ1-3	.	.	CASSYSRDSGNTIYF	TGTGCCAGCAGTTACTCGAGGGACTCTGGAAACACCATATATTTT
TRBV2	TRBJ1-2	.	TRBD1	CASNHDRAGYTF	TGTGCCAGCAACCACGACAGGGCTGGCTACACCTTC
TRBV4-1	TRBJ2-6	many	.	CASSSEQGDGANVLTF	TGCGCCAGCAGCAGCGAACAGGGTGACGGGGCCAACGTCCTGACTTTC
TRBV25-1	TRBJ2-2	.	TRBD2	CASGTGTSTGELFF	TGTGCCAGCGGAACCGGGACTAGCACCGGGGAGCTGTTTTTT
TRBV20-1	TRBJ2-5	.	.	CSALRWGAEYF	TGCAGTGCTCTACGGTGGGGGGCCGAGTACTTC
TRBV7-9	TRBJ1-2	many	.	CASSAGGALAYGYTF	TGTGCCAGCAGCGCGGGGGGGGCGTTGGCCTATGGCTACACCTTC
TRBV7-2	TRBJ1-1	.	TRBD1	CASSPDRGRTEAFF	TGTGCCAGCAGCCCTGACAGGGGAAGAACTGAAGCTTTCTTT
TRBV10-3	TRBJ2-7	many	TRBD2	CASSLSGRAYEQYF	TGTGCCAGCAGCCTCAGCGGGAGGGCCTACGAGCAGTACTTC
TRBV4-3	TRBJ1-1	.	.	CASSQESRFTEAFF	TGCGCGAGCAGCCAAGAAAGCCGGTTCACTGAAGCTTTCTTT
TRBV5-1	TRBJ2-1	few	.	CASSFGGEREQFF	TGCGCCAGCAGCTTCGGTGGTGAAAGGGAGCAGTTCTTC
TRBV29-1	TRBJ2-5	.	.	CSVGRGPRETQYF	TGCAGCGTTGGGCGGGGGCCAAGAGAGACCCAGTACTTC
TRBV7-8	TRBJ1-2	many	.	CASSFARNTRAALVGYTF	TGTGCCAGCAGCTTTGCGCGTAATACCAGGGCAGCCCTAGTAGGCTACACCTTC
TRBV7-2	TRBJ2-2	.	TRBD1	CASSLGTGGPGELFF	TGTGCCAGCAGCTTAGGGACAGGGGGCCCCGGGGAGCTGTTTTTT
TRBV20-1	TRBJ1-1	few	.	CSASRQKNTEAFF	TGCAGTGCTAGTCGACAGAAAAACACTGAAGCTTTCTTT
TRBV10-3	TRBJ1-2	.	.	CAISESDAHNYGYTF	TGTGCCATCAGTGAGTCGGACGCACATAACTATGGCTACACCTTC
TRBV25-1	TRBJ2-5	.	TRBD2	CACSVGLAGGPETQYF	TGTGCCTGCAGCGTTGGACTAGCGGGAGGGCCTGAGACCCAGTACTTC
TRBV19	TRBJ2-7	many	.	CASRNLGSYEQYF	TGTGCCAGTAGAAATCTGGGATCCTACGAGCAGTACTTC
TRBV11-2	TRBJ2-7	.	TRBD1	CAWRGTGGGKYEQYF	TGTGCCTGGAGGGGGACAGGGGGAGGGAAATACGAGCAGTACTTC
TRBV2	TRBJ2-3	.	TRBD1	CASSRRTGGAADTQYF	TGTGCCAGCAGTCGAAGGACAGGGGGCGCCGCAGATACGCAGTATTTT
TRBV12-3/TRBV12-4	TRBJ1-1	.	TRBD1	CASSFETQGPLNTEAFF	TGTGCCAGCAGTTTTGAAACACAGGGGCCCTTGAACACTGAAGCTTTCTTT
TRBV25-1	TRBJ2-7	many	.	CASSEAEQYF	TGTGCCAGCAGTGAGGCCGAGCAGTACTTC
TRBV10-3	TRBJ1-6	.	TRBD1	CAISESTDRGSPLHF	TGTGCCATCAGTGAGAGCACGGACAGGGGTTCACCCCTCCACTTT
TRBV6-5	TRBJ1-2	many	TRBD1	CASSSPGTGDLGYTF	TGTGCCAGCAGTTCCCCCGGGACAGGGGATTTGGGCTACACCTTC
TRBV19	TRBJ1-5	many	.	CASSGTGTSNQPQHF	TGTGCCAGTAGTGGAACCGGGACAAGCAATCAGCCCCAGCATTTT
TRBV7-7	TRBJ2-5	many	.	CASSLGVHRQQETQYF	TGTGCTAGCAGCTTAGGAGTACATCGCCAGCAAGAGACCCAGTACTTC
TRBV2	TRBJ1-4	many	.	CASFSRGHADEKLFF	TGTGCCAGCTTTAGCCGGGGCCACGCGGATGAAAAACTGTTTTTT
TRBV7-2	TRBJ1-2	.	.	CASSRGGFGGYTF	TGTGCCAGCAGCCGGGGAGGGTTCGGGGGCTACACCTTC
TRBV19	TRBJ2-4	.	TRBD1	CASSIGTGWWNIQYF	TGTGCCAGTAGTATCGGGACAGGGTGGTGGAACATTCAGTACTTC
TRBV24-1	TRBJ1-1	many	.	CATGWGVDTEAFF	TGTGCCACGGGGTGGGGTGTTGACACTGAAGCTTTCTTT